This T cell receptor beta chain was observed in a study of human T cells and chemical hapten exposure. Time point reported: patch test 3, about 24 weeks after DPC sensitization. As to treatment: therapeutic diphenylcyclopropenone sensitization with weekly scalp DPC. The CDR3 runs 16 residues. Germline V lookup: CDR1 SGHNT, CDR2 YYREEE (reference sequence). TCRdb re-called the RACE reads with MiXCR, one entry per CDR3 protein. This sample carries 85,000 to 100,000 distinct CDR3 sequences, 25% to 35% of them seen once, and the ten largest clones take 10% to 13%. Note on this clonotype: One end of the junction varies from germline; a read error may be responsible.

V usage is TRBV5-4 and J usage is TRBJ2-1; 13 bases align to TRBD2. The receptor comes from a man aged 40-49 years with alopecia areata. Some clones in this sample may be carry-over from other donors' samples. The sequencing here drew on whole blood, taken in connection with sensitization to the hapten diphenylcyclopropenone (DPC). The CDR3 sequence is CASSLEGLAGDGEQFF. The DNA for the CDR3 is TGTGCCAGCAGTTTGGAAGGACTAGCGGGAGATGGGGAGCAGTTCTTC.